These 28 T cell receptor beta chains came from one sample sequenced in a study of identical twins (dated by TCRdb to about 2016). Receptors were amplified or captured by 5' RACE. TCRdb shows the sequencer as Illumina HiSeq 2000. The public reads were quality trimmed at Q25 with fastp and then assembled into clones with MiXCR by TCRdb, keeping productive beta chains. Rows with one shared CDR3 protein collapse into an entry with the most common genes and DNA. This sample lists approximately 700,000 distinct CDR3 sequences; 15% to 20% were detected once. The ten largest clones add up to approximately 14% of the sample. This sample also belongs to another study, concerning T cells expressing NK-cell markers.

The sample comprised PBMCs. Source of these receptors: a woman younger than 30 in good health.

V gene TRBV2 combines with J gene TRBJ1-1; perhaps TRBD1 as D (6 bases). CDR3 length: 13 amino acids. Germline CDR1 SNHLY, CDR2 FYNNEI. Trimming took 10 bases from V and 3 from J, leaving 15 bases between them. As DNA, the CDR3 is TGTGCCACGACACAGGGATGGGACACTGAAGCTTTCTTT. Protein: CATTQGWDTEAFF.

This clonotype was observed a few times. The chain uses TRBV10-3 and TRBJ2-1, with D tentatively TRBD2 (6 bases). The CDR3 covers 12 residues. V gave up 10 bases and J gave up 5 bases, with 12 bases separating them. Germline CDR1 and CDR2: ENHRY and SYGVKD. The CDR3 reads CATAGGNNEQFF. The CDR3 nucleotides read TGTGCCACGGCCGGGGGTAACAATGAGCAGTTCTTC.

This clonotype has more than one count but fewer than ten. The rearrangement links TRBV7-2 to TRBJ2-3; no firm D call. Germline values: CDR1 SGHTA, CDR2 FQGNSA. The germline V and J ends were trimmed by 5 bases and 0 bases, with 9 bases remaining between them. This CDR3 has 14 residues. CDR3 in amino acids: CASSPRLSTDTQYF. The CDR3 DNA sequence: TGTGCCAGCAGCCCACGGCTTAGCACAGATACGCAGTATTTT.

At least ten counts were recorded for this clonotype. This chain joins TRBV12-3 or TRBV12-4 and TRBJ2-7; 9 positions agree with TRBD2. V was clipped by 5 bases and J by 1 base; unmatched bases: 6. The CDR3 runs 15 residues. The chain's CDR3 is CASSLSGGDSYEQYF. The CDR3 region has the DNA TGTGCCAGCAGTCTTAGCGGGGGCGATTCCTACGAGCAGTACTTC.

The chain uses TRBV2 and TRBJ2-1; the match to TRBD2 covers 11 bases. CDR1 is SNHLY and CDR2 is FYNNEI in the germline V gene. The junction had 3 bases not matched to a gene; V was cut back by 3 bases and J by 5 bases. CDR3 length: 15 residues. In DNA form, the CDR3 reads TGTGCCAGCAGTGACAAGGGACTAGCGGACAATGAGCAGTTCTTC. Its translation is CASSDKGLADNEQFF.

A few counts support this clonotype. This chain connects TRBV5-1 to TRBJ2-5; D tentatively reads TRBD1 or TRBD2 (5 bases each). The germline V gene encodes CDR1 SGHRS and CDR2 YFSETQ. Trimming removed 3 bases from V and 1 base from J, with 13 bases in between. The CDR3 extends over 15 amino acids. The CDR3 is CASSSWGPTQETQYF. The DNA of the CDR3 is TGCGCCAGCAGCTCCTGGGGACCAACCCAAGAGACCCAGTACTTC. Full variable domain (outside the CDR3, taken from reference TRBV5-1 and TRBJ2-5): KAGVTQTPRYLIKTRGQQVTLSCSPISGHRSVSWYQQTPGQGLQFLFEYFSETQRNKGNFPGRFSGRQFSNSRSEMNVSTLELGDSALYLCASSSWGPTQETQYFGPGTRLLVL.

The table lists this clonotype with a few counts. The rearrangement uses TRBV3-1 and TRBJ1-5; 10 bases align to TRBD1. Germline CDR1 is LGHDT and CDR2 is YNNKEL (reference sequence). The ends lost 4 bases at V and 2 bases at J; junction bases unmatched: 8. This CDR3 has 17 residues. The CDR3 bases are TGTGCCAGCAGCCCCCGGGACAGGGGCGGGGGCAATCAGCCCCAGCATTTT. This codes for CASSPRDRGGGNQPQHF.

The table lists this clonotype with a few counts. The DNA of the CDR3 is TGTGCCACCAGCAGAGGGAAGCGGGAGGACGCCTACGAGCAGTACTTC. Translated: CATSRGKREDAYEQYF. J is TRBJ2-7 and V is TRBV15; 9 nucleotides match TRBD2. The trim removed 1 base at V and 2 bases at J, leaving 6 bases unmatched. The CDR3 contains 16 residues. Germline assignment: CDR1 LNHNV and CDR2 YYDKDF (reference sequence).

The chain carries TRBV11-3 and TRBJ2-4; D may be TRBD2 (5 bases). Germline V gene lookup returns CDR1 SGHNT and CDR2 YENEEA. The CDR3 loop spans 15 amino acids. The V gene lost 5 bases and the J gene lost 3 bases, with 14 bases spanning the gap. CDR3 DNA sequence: TGTGCCAGCAGCACTGCCGCGGGCTTCAAAAACATTCAGTACTTC. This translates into CASSTAAGFKNIQYF.

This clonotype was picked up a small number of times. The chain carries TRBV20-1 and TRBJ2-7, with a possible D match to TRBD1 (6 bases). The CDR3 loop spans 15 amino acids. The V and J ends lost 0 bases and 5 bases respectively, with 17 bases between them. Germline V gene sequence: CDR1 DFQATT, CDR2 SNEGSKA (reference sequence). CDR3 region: CSARDPRDISHEQYF. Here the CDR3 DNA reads TGCAGTGCTAGAGACCCCCGGGACATATCCCACGAGCAGTACTTC.

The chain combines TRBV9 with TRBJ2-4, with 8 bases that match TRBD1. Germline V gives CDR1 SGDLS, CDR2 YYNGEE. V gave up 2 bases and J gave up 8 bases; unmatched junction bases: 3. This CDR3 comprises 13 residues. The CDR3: CASSVVTGDIQYF. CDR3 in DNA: TGTGCCAGCAGCGTGGTGACAGGGGACATTCAGTACTTC.

CDR3 residues: CASSRNRDPNSPLHF. The CDR3 bases are TGTGCCAGCAGTCGAAACCGGGACCCAAATTCACCCCTCCACTTT. This rearrangement joins TRBV6-1 to TRBJ1-6, with a tentative D call TRBD1 (5 bases). V was pared by 5 bases and J by 7 bases, with 15 bases between. The CDR3 is 15 amino acids. Per germline, CDR1 MNHNS and CDR2 SASEGT.

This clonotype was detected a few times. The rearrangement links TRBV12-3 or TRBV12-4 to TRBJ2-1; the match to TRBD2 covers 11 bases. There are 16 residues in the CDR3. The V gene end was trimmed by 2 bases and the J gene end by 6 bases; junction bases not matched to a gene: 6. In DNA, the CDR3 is TGTGCCAGCAGTTTACAGCGGCTAGCGGGAGGCAATGAGCAGTTCTTC. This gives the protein CASSLQRLAGGNEQFF.

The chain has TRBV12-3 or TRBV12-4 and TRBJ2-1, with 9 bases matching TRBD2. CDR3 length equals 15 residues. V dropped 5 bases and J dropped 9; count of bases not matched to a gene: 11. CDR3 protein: CASSRGRASLGEQFF. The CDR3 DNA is TGTGCCAGCAGTCGCGGGAGGGCCTCTCTCGGTGAGCAGTTCTTC.

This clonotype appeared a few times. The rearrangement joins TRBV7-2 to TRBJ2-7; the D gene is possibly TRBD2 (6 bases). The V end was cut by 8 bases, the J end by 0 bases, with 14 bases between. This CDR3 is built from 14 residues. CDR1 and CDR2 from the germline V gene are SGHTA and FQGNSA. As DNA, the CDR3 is TGTGCCAGCGTCAAGCGGGCCAGCTCCTACGAGCAGTACTTC. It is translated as CASVKRASSYEQYF. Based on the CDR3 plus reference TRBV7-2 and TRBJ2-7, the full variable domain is GAGVSQSPSNKVTEKGKDVELRCDPISGHTALYWYRQSLGQGLEFLIYFQGNSAPDKSGLPSDRFSAERTGGSVSTLTIQRTQQEDSAVYLCASVKRASSYEQYFGPGTRLTVT.

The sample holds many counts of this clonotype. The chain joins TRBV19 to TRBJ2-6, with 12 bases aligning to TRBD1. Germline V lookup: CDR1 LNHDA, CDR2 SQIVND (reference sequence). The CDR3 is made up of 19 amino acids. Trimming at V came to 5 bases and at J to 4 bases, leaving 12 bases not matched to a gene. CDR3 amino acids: CASSFEGDRGRTGANVLTF. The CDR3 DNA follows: TGTGCCAGTAGTTTTGAGGGGGACAGGGGGCGGACCGGGGCCAACGTCCTGACTTTC.

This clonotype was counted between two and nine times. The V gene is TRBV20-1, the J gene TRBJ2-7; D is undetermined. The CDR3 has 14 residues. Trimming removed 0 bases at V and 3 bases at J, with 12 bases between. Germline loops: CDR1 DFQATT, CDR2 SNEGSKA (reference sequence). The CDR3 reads CSARDHDGLYEQYF. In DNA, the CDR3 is TGCAGTGCTAGAGATCATGACGGGCTCTACGAGCAGTACTTC.

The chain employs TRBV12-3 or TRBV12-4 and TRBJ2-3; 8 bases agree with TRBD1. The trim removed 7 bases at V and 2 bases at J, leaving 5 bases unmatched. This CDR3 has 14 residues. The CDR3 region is CASTPDRATDTQYF. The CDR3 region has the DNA TGTGCCAGCACGCCGGACAGGGCCACAGATACGCAGTATTTT.

CDR3 residues: CASSTQGNEQFF. As DNA, the CDR3 is TGTGCCAGCAGCACACAGGGAAATGAGCAGTTCTTC. The rearrangement links TRBV11-1 to TRBJ2-1; weak D call: TRBD1 (6 bases). The germline V and J ends were trimmed by 5 bases and 7 bases, with 9 bases remaining between them. There are 12 residues in the CDR3. Germline V gives CDR1 SGHAT, CDR2 FQDESV (reference sequence).

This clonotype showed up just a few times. The CDR3 DNA reads as TGCAGTGCTACCCTAGGGAGGACTGCCACTGACGAGCAGTACTTC. Its translation is CSATLGRTATDEQYF. The rearrangement uses TRBV20-1 and TRBJ2-7; possible D gene TRBD2, 6 bases. Germline V gene data show CDR1 as DFQATT and CDR2 as SNEGSKA (reference sequence). The ends were cut back, 4 bases at V and 5 bases at J, with 21 bases in the middle. CDR3 length: 15 amino acids.

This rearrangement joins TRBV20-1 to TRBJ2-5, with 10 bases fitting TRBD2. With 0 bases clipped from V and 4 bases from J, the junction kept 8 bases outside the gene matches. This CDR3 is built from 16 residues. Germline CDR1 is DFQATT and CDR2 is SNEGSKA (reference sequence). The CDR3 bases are TGCAGTGCTAGAGAAAGCGGGGGGGCTACAGGAGAGACCCAGTACTTC. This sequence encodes CSARESGGATGETQYF.

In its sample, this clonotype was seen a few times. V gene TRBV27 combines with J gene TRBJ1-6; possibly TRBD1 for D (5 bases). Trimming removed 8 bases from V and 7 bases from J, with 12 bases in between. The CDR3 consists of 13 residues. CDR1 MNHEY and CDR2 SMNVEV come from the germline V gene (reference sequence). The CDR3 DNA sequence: TGTGCCAGCCATACAGGTTTGAATTCACCCCTCCACTTT. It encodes CASHTGLNSPLHF.

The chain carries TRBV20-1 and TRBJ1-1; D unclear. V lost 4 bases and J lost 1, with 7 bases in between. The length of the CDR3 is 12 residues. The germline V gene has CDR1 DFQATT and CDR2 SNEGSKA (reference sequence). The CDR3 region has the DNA TGCAGTGCTACCGGCCCGAACACTGAAGCTTTCTTT. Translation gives CSATGPNTEAFF.

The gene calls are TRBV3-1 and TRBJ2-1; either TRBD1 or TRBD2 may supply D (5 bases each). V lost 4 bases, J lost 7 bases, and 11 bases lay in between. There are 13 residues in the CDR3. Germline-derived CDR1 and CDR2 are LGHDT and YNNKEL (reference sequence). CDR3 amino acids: CASSRLGRNEQFF. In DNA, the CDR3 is TGTGCCAGCAGCCGATTGGGACGAAATGAGCAGTTCTTC.

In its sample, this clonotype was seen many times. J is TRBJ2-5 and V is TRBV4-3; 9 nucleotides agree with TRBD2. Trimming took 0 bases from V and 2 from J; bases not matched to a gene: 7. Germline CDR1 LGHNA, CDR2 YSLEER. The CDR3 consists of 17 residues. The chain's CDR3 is CASSQDIAGGAQETQYF. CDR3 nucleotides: TGCGCCAGCAGCCAAGATATCGCGGGGGGGGCTCAAGAGACCCAGTACTTC.

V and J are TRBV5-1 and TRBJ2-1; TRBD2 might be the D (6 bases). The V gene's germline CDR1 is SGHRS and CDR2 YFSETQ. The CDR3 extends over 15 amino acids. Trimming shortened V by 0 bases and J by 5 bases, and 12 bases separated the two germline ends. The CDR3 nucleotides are TGCGCCAGCAGCTTGGGGACTGCGGGAAACAATGAGCAGTTCTTC. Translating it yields CASSLGTAGNNEQFF. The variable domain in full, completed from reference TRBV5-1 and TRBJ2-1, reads KAGVTQTPRYLIKTRGQQVTLSCSPISGHRSVSWYQQTPGQGLQFLFEYFSETQRNKGNFPGRFSGRQFSNSRSEMNVSTLELGDSALYLCASSLGTAGNNEQFFGPGTRLTVL.

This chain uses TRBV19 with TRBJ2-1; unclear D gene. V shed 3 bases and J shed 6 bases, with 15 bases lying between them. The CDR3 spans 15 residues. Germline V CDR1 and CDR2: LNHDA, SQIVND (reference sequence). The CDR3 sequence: CASSIGSMSFNEQFF. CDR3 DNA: TGTGCCAGTAGTATTGGGTCAATGAGCTTCAATGAGCAGTTCTTC.

CDR3 DNA: TGTGCCAGCAGTACAGCCTTACCGTTCGGGGCCCTCCACGAGCAGTACTTC. Encoded protein: CASSTALPFGALHEQYF. The V and J genes are TRBV7-2 and TRBJ2-7; the D gene could be TRBD1 or TRBD2 (5 bases each). Trimming stripped 6 bases from V and 5 bases from J, with 26 bases between. The CDR3 sequence is 17 residues long. Germline CDR1 SGHTA, CDR2 FQGNSA.